This TCR beta chain was recorded in a study of early T cells in non-severe SARS-CoV-2 infection. The overall study: Bulk RNA taken from unsorted whole blood was sequenced, leaving chains unpaired.

Germline lookup yields CDR1 MNHEY and CDR2 SVGAGI. This CDR3 has 13 amino acids. V was pared by 5 bases and J by 7 bases, with 15 bases between. Individual cDNA molecules received unique molecular identifiers. TCRdb recomputed calls from the 5' RACE reads with MiXCR, one row per CDR3 protein. The sample holds fewer than 50,000 distinct CDR3 sequences, around 6.8% seen once. This clonotype turned up a few times. The material sequenced was whole blood. This clonotype was obtained from an adult who was a healthcare worker with PCR-confirmed SARS-CoV-2 infection or an uninfected control (not recorded which). V and J are TRBV6-5 and TRBJ2-7; the D is unclear. The CDR3 reads CASSSPRLLEQYF. The CDR3 nucleotides read TGTGCCAGCAGTAGCCCAAGATTATTAGAGCAGTACTTC.